One T cell receptor beta chain is described in this entry. Antigen specificity is unknown. One junction end does not reproduce the germline sequence, and a read error may be involved. The PCR made use of 60 Vbeta and 13 Jbeta primers. The authors' processing: Later reanalysis found roughly 80 million unique TCR beta chains, roughly 9.9 million of them shared. Data came from immunoSEQ multiplex PCR; TCRdb stores just in-frame clones and leaves some out. The DNA gave D and trimming, while V, J and clone size come from that table. The table lists about 160,000 clones, around 69% of them singletons. The data were obtained in a study of cytomegalovirus exposure and HLA in healthy donors. Study-wide results and limits: The productive fraction for most TCR beta V segments was about 90% or about 30% in an earlier analysis.

The clonotype was recovered from a man in his fifties or sixties in good health and CMV-seronegative. Sequences were obtained from PBMCs.

The CDR3, as DNA: TGTTCCAGCAGCTATCTAGCGGGTGCCTTTTTAACCCAGTTCTTCTTC. It translates to CSSSYLAGAFLTQFFF. The chain recombines TRBV7-9 with TRBJ2-1, with TRBD2 matching over 8 bases. Germline values: CDR1 SEHNR, CDR2 FQNEAQ (reference sequence). The CDR3 covers 16 residues.